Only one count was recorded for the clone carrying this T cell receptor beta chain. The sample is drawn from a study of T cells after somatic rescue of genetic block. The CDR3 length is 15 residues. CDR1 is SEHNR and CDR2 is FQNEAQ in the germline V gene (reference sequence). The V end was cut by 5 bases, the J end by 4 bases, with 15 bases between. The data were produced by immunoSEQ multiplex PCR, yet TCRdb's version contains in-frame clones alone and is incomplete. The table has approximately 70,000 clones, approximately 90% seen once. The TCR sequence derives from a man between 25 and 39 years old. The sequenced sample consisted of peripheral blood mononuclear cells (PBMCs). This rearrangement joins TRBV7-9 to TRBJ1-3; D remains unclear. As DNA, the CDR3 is TGTGCCAGCAGCCAAGTCTCTGCCCCAGGAAACACCATATATTTT. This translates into CASSQVSAPGNTIYF.